This TCR beta chain was profiled in a study of shared clonotypes between healthy human individuals. Each of the donors was a healthy adult who was HIV-negative and had not had a recent acute infection or vaccination. Germline V gene sequence: CDR1 ENHRY, CDR2 SYGVKD. V was cut by 3 bases and J by 8 bases, with 13 bases left in between. CDR3 length equals 13 residues. Some clones are missing from TCRdb's copy, which holds only in-frame ones; the method was immunoSEQ multiplex PCR. The sample carries under 1,100,000 clones, approximately 78% recorded once. The sequenced sample was memory CD4+ T cells from PBMCs. Subset in this sample: CD45RA-negative fraction. The rearrangement uses TRBV10-3 and TRBJ1-2, with a possible D match to TRBD1 (5 bases). The sequence was collected from a man in his late teens or twenties in good health. Some clones in this sample may be carry-over from other donors' samples. The CDR3 loop reads CAISEPGTKGYTF. The CDR3 DNA is TGTGCCATCAGTGAACCCGGGACCAAGGGCTACACCTTC.